This T cell receptor beta chain was retrieved from a study of shared clonotypes between healthy human individuals. Study background: Donors had three CD4 naive, three CD4 memory, two CD8 naive and one CD8 memory plate apiece. Findings and limits, study-wide: Relative to clonotypes present in all four donors, those not shared had lower generation probabilities.

Partitioning of CD4+ cells yielded a CD45RA+ naive subset and a CD45RA-negative memory subset. On this clone itself: Antigen unknown.

Data came from immunoSEQ multiplex PCR; TCRdb stores just in-frame clones and leaves some out. The table has approximately 1,500,000 clones, about 96% seen once; the top ten hold about 1.2%. V lost 5 bases and J lost 6; bases outside the gene matches: 6. Germline assignment: CDR1 MNHEY and CDR2 SVGAGI. The CDR3 length is 14 residues. This TCR derives from a man aged 30 to 45 in good health. Sequencing used naive CD4+ T cells sorted from blood. Specified subset: CD45RA+ positively selected. The rearrangement joins TRBV6-5 to TRBJ1-4; 7 bases align to TRBD1. The CDR3 nucleotides are TGTGCCAGCAGTGCGACAGGGAACGATGAAAAACTGTTTTTT. It codes for CASSATGNDEKLFF.